This T cell receptor (beta chain) was sequenced for a study of OX40 agonist ivuxolimab in advanced cancers. Overall study: Treatment of patients was with ivuxolimab, an agonistic anti-OX40 (CD134) antibody. Every 2 weeks, ivuxolimab was infused into the patients intravenously at between 0.01 and 10 mg/kg.

This clone showed up just once. Its antigen is unknown. General study findings and limits: More expanded clones were seen, on average, in CD8+ T cells than in CD4+. Which antigen the expanded peripheral T cells recognized is unknown.

There are 15 residues in the CDR3. Germline loops: CDR1 ENHRY, CDR2 SYGVKD. Trimming removed 3 bases from V and 7 bases from J, with 18 bases in between. Libraries were prepared by immunoSEQ multiplex PCR; TCRdb keeps only in-frame clonotypes and omits some of them. The sample gives over 70,000 clones, around 87% of which show up once; 1.5% to 2% is in the top ten. J is TRBJ1-2 and V is TRBV10-3; possible D gene TRBD1, 6 bases. The clonotype was recovered from an adult with an advanced solid tumor such as melanoma, head and neck, liver or kidney cancer. Sequencing was performed on CD4+ or CD8+ T cells sorted from blood, taken in a trial of the OX40 agonist ivuxolimab. In nucleotides, the CDR3 is TGTGCCATCAGTGATCAAGTCGGCACAGGGTCTGGCTACACCTTC. This translates into CAISDQVGTGSGYTF.